A selection of T cell receptor beta chains follows, all from one sample in a study of beta chain features in type 1 diabetes. The table came from immunoSEQ multiplex PCR; TCRdb's copy has only in-frame clones and leaves some out. Among almost 350,000 clones, about 18% were seen once, and the ten largest hold about 0.045%. Sample: naive CD4+ T cells from blood. These receptors were taken from a woman younger than 35 in good health. Each CDR3 is given with its conserved first and last residue. Fields, in order: CDR3 protein, CDR3 DNA, clone size, V gene, J gene, D gene. A D gene is named only where the DNA matches it firmly. Not every row has a clone size; where given, it reads once, few, many or a size class.

CDR3 protein: CAWSVVGALTEAFF
CDR3 DNA: TGTGCCTGGAGTGTCGTGGGGGCGCTTACTGAAGCTTTCTTT
clone size: few
V gene: TRBV30
J gene: TRBJ1-1
D gene: -

CDR3 protein: CASGRSVGNTIYF
CDR3 DNA: TGTGCCAGCGGGAGAAGCGTCGGAAACACCATATATTTT
clone size: few
V gene: TRBV6-1
J gene: TRBJ1-3
D gene: -

CDR3 protein: CAISESNGGEEQYF
CDR3 DNA: TGTGCCATCAGTGAGAGCAACGGGGGAGAGGAGCAGTACTTC
clone size: few
V gene: TRBV10-3
J gene: TRBJ2-7
D gene: -

CDR3 protein: CASSPRTGGENTEAFF
CDR3 DNA: TGTGCCAGCAGCCCCCGGACAGGGGGGGAGAACACTGAAGCTTTCTTT
clone size: -
V gene: TRBV7-8
J gene: TRBJ1-1
D gene: TRBD1

CDR3 protein: CASSPRIAGGPYNEQFF
CDR3 DNA: TGCGCCAGCAGCCCAAGAATAGCGGGGGGCCCGTACAATGAGCAGTTCTTC
clone size: -
V gene: TRBV4-3
J gene: TRBJ2-1
D gene: TRBD2

CDR3 protein: CASSPPGQGLSYGYTF
CDR3 DNA: TGTGCCAGCAGCCCGCCGGGACAGGGGCTGAGCTATGGCTACACCTTC
clone size: few
V gene: TRBV11-1
J gene: TRBJ1-2
D gene: TRBD1

CDR3 protein: CASSVEWGPYEQYF
CDR3 DNA: TGTGCCAGCAGCGTCGAGTGGGGGCCCTACGAGCAGTACTTC
clone size: -
V gene: TRBV9
J gene: TRBJ2-7
D gene: -

CDR3 protein: CASTGVGGNEQFF
CDR3 DNA: TGTGCCAGCACGGGGGTCGGCGGCAATGAGCAGTTCTTC
clone size: -
V gene: TRBV2
J gene: TRBJ2-1
D gene: -

CDR3 protein: CASSQGTGVSDTQYF
CDR3 DNA: TGTGCCAGCAGCCAAGGAACCGGAGTATCAGATACGCAGTATTTT
clone size: few
V gene: TRBV4-2
J gene: TRBJ2-3
D gene: -

CDR3 protein: CASRPPGLAAYNEQFF
CDR3 DNA: TGTGCCAGCAGACCACCGGGACTAGCGGCTTACAATGAGCAGTTCTTC
clone size: few
V gene: TRBV7-2
J gene: TRBJ2-1
D gene: TRBD2

CDR3 protein: CASSFNLLETQYF
CDR3 DNA: TGTGCCAGCAGCTTCAACCTACTGGAGACCCAGTACTTC
clone size: -
V gene: TRBV11-3
J gene: TRBJ2-5
D gene: -

CDR3 protein: CATREPGVAKNIQYF
CDR3 DNA: TGTGCCACCAGAGAACCAGGGGTAGCCAAAAACATTCAGTACTTC
clone size: -
V gene: TRBV15
J gene: TRBJ2-4
D gene: -

CDR3 protein: CASSLRAAGVDNEQFF
CDR3 DNA: TGCGCCAGCAGCTTGCGCGCAGCGGGAGTCGACAATGAGCAGTTCTTC
clone size: few
V gene: TRBV5-1
J gene: TRBJ2-1
D gene: TRBD2

CDR3 protein: CASSVITGSNTEAFF
CDR3 DNA: TGTGCCAGCAGCGTAATCACAGGGTCGAACACTGAAGCTTTCTTT
clone size: -
V gene: TRBV9
J gene: TRBJ1-1
D gene: -

CDR3 protein: CAWGTGTGEETQYF
CDR3 DNA: TGTGCCTGGGGTACCGGGACAGGGGAAGAGACCCAGTACTTC
clone size: few
V gene: TRBV30
J gene: TRBJ2-5
D gene: TRBD1

CDR3 protein: CASSEPLAGISYNEQFF
CDR3 DNA: TGTGCCAGCAGCGAGCCCCTAGCGGGAATATCCTACAATGAGCAGTTCTTC
clone size: -
V gene: TRBV7-9
J gene: TRBJ2-1
D gene: TRBD2

CDR3 protein: CASSQDRYTGELFF
CDR3 DNA: TGTGCCAGCAGCCAAGATAGATACACCGGGGAGCTGTTTTTT
clone size: -
V gene: TRBV4-2
J gene: TRBJ2-2
D gene: -

CDR3 protein: CASSQQYNEQFF
CDR3 DNA: TGTGCCAGCAGCCAACAATACAATGAGCAGTTCTTC
clone size: few
V gene: TRBV11-2
J gene: TRBJ2-1
D gene: -

CDR3 protein: CASSLGEWGGRREKLFF
CDR3 DNA: TGCGCCAGCAGCTTGGGGGAATGGGGCGGTCGACGCGAAAAACTGTTTTTT
clone size: -
V gene: TRBV5-1
J gene: TRBJ1-4
D gene: -

CDR3 protein: CASTEWRRAYEQYF
CDR3 DNA: TGTGCCAGCACCGAGTGGCGGAGGGCCTACGAGCAGTACTTC
clone size: -
V gene: TRBV7-2
J gene: TRBJ2-7
D gene: -

CDR3 protein: CASSPDSTSTDTQYF
CDR3 DNA: TGCGCCAGCAGCCCGGACAGCACTAGCACAGATACGCAGTATTTT
clone size: -
V gene: TRBV5-1
J gene: TRBJ2-3
D gene: -

CDR3 protein: CATSEQQSSYEQYF
CDR3 DNA: TGTGCCACCAGTGAACAGCAAAGCTCCTACGAGCAGTACTTC
clone size: -
V gene: TRBV15
J gene: TRBJ2-7
D gene: -

CDR3 protein: CASSPGQDYEQYF
CDR3 DNA: TGCGCCAGCAGCCCGGGACAGGACTACGAGCAGTACTTC
clone size: -
V gene: TRBV5-1
J gene: TRBJ2-7
D gene: TRBD1

CDR3 protein: CASSLAGGTNTYEQYF
CDR3 DNA: TGCGCCAGCAGCTTGGCCGGGGGAACTAACACCTACGAGCAGTACTTC
clone size: -
V gene: TRBV5-1
J gene: TRBJ2-7
D gene: -

CDR3 protein: CAWSVAGEQYF
CDR3 DNA: TGTGCCTGGAGTGTCGCGGGCGAGCAGTACTTC
clone size: -
V gene: TRBV30
J gene: TRBJ2-7
D gene: -

CDR3 protein: CASRAGEQQPQHF
CDR3 DNA: TGTGCCAGCAGGGCAGGGGAACAGCAGCCCCAGCATTTT
clone size: few
V gene: TRBV2
J gene: TRBJ1-5
D gene: -

CDR3 protein: CASSLLGQSYNEQFF
CDR3 DNA: TGCGCCAGCAGCTTGCTGGGACAGTCCTACAATGAGCAGTTCTTC
clone size: -
V gene: TRBV5-1
J gene: TRBJ2-1
D gene: TRBD1

CDR3 protein: CASSFQLLAGGYEQYF
CDR3 DNA: TGTGCCAGCAGCTTCCAACTACTAGCGGGGGGCTACGAGCAGTACTTC
clone size: -
V gene: TRBV7-2
J gene: TRBJ2-7
D gene: TRBD2

CDR3 protein: CASSLVGQGTNTQYF
CDR3 DNA: TGCGCCAGCAGCTTGGTGGGACAGGGGACCAATACGCAGTATTTT
clone size: few
V gene: TRBV5-1
J gene: TRBJ2-3
D gene: TRBD1

CDR3 protein: CASSPGISYEQYF
CDR3 DNA: TGTGCCAGCAGCCCCGGGATTTCCTACGAGCAGTACTTC
clone size: -
V gene: TRBV7-2
J gene: TRBJ2-7
D gene: -

CDR3 protein: CASSVASSGANVLTF
CDR3 DNA: TGTGCCAGCAGCGTAGCCAGCTCTGGGGCCAACGTCCTGACTTTC
clone size: -
V gene: TRBV9
J gene: TRBJ2-6
D gene: -

CDR3 protein: CASSLGQGTVYGYTF
CDR3 DNA: TGCGCCAGCAGCCTAGGACAGGGAACAGTCTATGGCTACACCTTC
clone size: few
V gene: TRBV4-1
J gene: TRBJ1-2
D gene: TRBD1

CDR3 protein: CASAGWRGYEQYF
CDR3 DNA: TGTGCCAGCGCGGGATGGCGGGGCTACGAGCAGTACTTC
clone size: -
V gene: TRBV6-5
J gene: TRBJ2-7
D gene: -

CDR3 protein: CSVRVLAGPTGELFF
CDR3 DNA: TGCAGCGTTAGGGTCCTAGCGGGACCCACCGGGGAGCTGTTTTTT
clone size: -
V gene: TRBV29-1
J gene: TRBJ2-2
D gene: TRBD2

CDR3 protein: CASSLQGGQTQYF
CDR3 DNA: TGTGCCAGCAGTCTTCAGGGAGGTCAGACCCAGTACTTC
clone size: -
V gene: TRBV11-2
J gene: TRBJ2-5
D gene: -

CDR3 protein: CAWRVSGNSADTQYF
CDR3 DNA: TGTGCCTGGAGGGTTAGCGGGAATTCCGCAGATACGCAGTATTTT
clone size: few
V gene: TRBV30
J gene: TRBJ2-3
D gene: TRBD2

CDR3 protein: CASSVAGASDTQYF
CDR3 DNA: TGTGCCAGCAGCGTGGCGGGGGCCTCAGATACGCAGTATTTT
clone size: -
V gene: TRBV9
J gene: TRBJ2-3
D gene: -

CDR3 protein: CASSWAQEGRTDTQYF
CDR3 DNA: TGTGCCAGCAGCTGGGCCCAGGAGGGACGCACAGATACGCAGTATTTT
clone size: few
V gene: TRBV7-2
J gene: TRBJ2-3
D gene: -

CDR3 protein: CASSQSGTGTFYEQYF
CDR3 DNA: TGCGCCAGCAGCCAGTCCGGGACAGGGACGTTCTACGAGCAGTACTTC
clone size: -
V gene: TRBV4-3
J gene: TRBJ2-7
D gene: TRBD1

CDR3 protein: CASSPQTRSPEAFF
CDR3 DNA: TGCGCCAGCAGCCCCCAAACCCGGAGCCCTGAAGCTTTCTTT
clone size: -
V gene: TRBV5-1
J gene: TRBJ1-1
D gene: -

CDR3 protein: CASSLDRNQPQHF
CDR3 DNA: TGTGCCTCCAGCCTGGACAGAAATCAGCCCCAGCATTTT
clone size: few
V gene: TRBV30
J gene: TRBJ1-5
D gene: -

CDR3 protein: CAWSVEEGGQPQHF
CDR3 DNA: TGTGCCTGGAGTGTGGAGGAGGGAGGTCAGCCCCAGCATTTT
clone size: few
V gene: TRBV30
J gene: TRBJ1-5
D gene: -

CDR3 protein: CASSRQGGGQYF
CDR3 DNA: TGTGCCAGCAGTCGACAGGGTGGCGGGCAGTACTTC
clone size: few
V gene: TRBV6-5
J gene: TRBJ2-7
D gene: TRBD1

CDR3 protein: CASSLGKLVSSYNEQFF
CDR3 DNA: TGTGCCAGCAGCTTAGGAAAGCTGGTTAGCTCCTACAATGAGCAGTTCTTC
clone size: -
V gene: TRBV7-2
J gene: TRBJ2-1
D gene: -

CDR3 protein: CASGLVPSGYEQFF
CDR3 DNA: TGTGCTAGTGGTTTGGTACCGTCGGGTTATGAGCAGTTCTTC
clone size: -
V gene: TRBV12-5
J gene: TRBJ2-1
D gene: -

CDR3 protein: CASSPSTGELFF
CDR3 DNA: TGTGCCAGCAGCCCCTCCACCGGGGAGCTGTTTTTT
clone size: few
V gene: TRBV7-2
J gene: TRBJ2-2
D gene: -

CDR3 protein: CASSLAGARGNQPQHF
CDR3 DNA: TGTGCCAGCAGTCTGGCGGGGGCGCGGGGCAATCAGCCCCAGCATTTT
clone size: few
V gene: TRBV27
J gene: TRBJ1-5
D gene: -